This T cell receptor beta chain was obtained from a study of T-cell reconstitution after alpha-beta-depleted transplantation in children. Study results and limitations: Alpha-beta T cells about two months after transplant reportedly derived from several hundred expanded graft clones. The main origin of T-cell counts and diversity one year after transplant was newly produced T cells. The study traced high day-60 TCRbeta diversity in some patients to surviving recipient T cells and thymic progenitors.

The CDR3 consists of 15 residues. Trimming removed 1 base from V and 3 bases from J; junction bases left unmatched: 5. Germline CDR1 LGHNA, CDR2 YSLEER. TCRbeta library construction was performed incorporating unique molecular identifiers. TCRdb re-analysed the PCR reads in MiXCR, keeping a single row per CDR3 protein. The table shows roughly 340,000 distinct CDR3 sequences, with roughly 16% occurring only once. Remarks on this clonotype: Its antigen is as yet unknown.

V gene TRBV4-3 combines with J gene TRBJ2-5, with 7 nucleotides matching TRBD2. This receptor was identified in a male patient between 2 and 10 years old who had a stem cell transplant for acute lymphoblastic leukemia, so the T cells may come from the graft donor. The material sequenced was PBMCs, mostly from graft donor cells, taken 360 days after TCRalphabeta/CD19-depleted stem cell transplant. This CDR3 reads CASSQGGTSEETQYF. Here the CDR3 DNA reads TGCGCCAGCAGCCAAGGAGGAACTAGCGAAGAGACCCAGTACTTC.